These 9 T cell receptor beta chains were all obtained from the same sample, sequenced in a study of cytomegalovirus exposure and HLA in healthy donors. The protocol was immunoSEQ multiplex PCR, while the TCRdb copy is restricted to in-frame clones and leaves out a portion. The table records around 150,000 clones, 70% to 85% of them present only once. The sequenced material came from PBMCs. The receptors come from a young man in good health and CMV-seropositive.

The rearrangement joins TRBV7-5 to TRBJ2-5; TRBD2, the table's D call, was not compared with the DNA. TRBV7-5 is an annotated pseudogene. The CDR3 runs to 14 residues. This CDR3 reads CVRSPVGLAKTQYF. The DNA of the CDR3 is TGTGTCAGAAGCCCCGTGGGACTGGCCAAGACCCAGTACTTC.

This clone was seen just once. Written as DNA, the CDR3 is TGTGCCAGTAGTGTGGACAGGGGTGGCTATGGCTACACCTTC. This encodes CASSVDRGGYGYTF. The chain has TRBV19 and TRBJ1-2; 9 bases agree with TRBD1. This CDR3 contains 14 residues. After removal of 5 bases from V and 4 bases from J, the junction contained 5 bases not matched to a gene. Germline values: CDR1 LNHDA, CDR2 SQIVND (reference sequence).

This chain joins TRBV7-2 and TRBJ1-6; TRBD1 is a possible D gene (6 bases). Germline V lookup: CDR1 SGHTA, CDR2 FQGNSA. Deletions cut 1 base from V and 7 bases from J, with 8 bases between. This CDR3 spans 14 amino acids. In DNA form, the CDR3 reads TGTGCCAGCAGCTTAGGTAGGGGGAATTCACCCCTCCACTTT. It is translated as CASSLGRGNSPLHF.

This chain links TRBV5-6 with TRBJ2-4; TRBD1 aligns across 7 bases. The V gene end was trimmed by 4 bases and the J gene end by 6 bases; junction bases not matched to a gene: 7. In germline, CDR1 is SGHDT, CDR2 YYEEEE. The CDR3 consists of 14 residues. The CDR3 nucleotides read TGTGCCAGCAGCCGTCAAGGGGGCGGAAACATTCAGTACTTC. Amino acid sequence: CASSRQGGGNIQYF.

CDR3 nucleotide sequence: TGTGCCAGCACTCTACAGGTCCCATACTATGGCTACACCTTC. Amino acid sequence: CASTLQVPYYGYTF. The chain employs TRBV6-5 and TRBJ1-2; possibly TRBD1 for D (5 bases). Trimming cost V 7 bases and J 3 bases, with 15 bases left between them. The CDR3 extends over 14 amino acids. Per germline, CDR1 MNHEY and CDR2 SVGAGI.

The chain joins TRBV11-2 to TRBJ1-2; a possible D gene is TRBD1 (6 bases). The length of the CDR3 is 14 residues. Trimming removed 5 bases at V and 4 bases at J, with 14 bases between. The germline gives CDR1 SGHAT, CDR2 FQNNGV. This chain's CDR3 is CASSDPAGAYGYTF. CDR3 bases: TGTGCCAGCAGCGATCCAGCGGGGGCCTATGGCTACACCTTC.

The chain uses TRBV25-1 and TRBJ2-1, with 8 bases identical to TRBD1. The CDR3 covers 17 residues. Germline CDR1 MGHDK, CDR2 SYGVNS. V shed 1 base and J 1 base; nucleotides not matched to a gene: 6. The DNA for the CDR3 is TGTGCCAGCAGTGAATCCCTCGGGACAGGATCCTACAATGAGCAGTTCTTC. The encoded protein is CASSESLGTGSYNEQFF.

The J gene is TRBJ1-1, the V gene TRBV2; the match to TRBD1 covers 7 bases. This CDR3 contains 17 residues. V gave up 5 bases and J gave up 0 bases; unmatched junction bases: 12. Germline lookup yields CDR1 SNHLY and CDR2 FYNNEI. The CDR3 is CASSPSPGQILNTEAFF. Written as DNA, the CDR3 is TGTGCCAGCAGTCCTAGTCCGGGACAGATTTTGAACACTGAAGCTTTCTTT.

This clone is judged medium-sized. The chain combines TRBV5-1 with TRBJ2-2, with D possibly TRBD1 on 6 matching bases. This CDR3 spans 15 amino acids. Per the germline V gene, CDR1 is SGHRS and CDR2 is YFSETQ. Between the trimmed V and J ends, which lost 2 bases and 2 bases, there was a span of 10 bases. CDR3 protein: CASSFSGVNTGELFF. The CDR3 nucleotides are TGCGCCAGCAGCTTTTCAGGGGTCAACACCGGGGAGCTGTTTTTT.